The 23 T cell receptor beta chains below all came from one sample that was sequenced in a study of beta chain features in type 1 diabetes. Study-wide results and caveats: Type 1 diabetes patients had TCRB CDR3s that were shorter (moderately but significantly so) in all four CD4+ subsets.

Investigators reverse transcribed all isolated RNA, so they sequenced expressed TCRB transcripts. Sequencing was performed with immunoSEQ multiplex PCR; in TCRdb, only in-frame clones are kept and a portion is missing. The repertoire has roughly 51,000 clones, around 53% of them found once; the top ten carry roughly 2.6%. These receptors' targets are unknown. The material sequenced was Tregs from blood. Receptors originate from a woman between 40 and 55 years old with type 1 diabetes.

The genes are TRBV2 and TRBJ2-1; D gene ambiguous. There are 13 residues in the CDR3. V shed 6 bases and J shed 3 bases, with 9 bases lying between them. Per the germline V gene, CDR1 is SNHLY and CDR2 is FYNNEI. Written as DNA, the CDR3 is TGTGCCAGCAGGGGCCCCTACTACAATGAGCAGTTCTTC. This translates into CASRGPYYNEQFF. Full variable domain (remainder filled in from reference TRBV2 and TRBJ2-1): EPEVTQTPSHQVTQMGQEVILRCVPISNHLYFYWYRQILGQKVEFLVSFYNNEISEKSEIFDDQFSVERPDGSNFTLKIRSTKLEDSAMYFCASRGPYYNEQFFGPGTRLTVL.

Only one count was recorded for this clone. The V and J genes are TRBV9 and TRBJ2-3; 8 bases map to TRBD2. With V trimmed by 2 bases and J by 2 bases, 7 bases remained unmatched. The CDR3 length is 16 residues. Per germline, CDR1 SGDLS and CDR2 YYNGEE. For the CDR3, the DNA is TGTGCCAGCAGCGTCGTCGGTAGCGGGGTCACAGATACGCAGTATTTT. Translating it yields CASSVVGSGVTDTQYF.

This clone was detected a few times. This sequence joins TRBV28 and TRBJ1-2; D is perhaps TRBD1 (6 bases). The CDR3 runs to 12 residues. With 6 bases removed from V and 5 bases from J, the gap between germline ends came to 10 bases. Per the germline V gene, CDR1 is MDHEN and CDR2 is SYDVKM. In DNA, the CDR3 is TGTGCCAGCAGGGACAGTTTTTATGGCTACACCTTC. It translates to CASRDSFYGYTF.

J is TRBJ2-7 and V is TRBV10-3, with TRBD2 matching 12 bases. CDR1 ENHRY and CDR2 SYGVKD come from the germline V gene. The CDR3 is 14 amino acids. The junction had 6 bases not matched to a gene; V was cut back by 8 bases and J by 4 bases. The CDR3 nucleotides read TGTGCCATCGGCGGACTAGCGGGGCGGTACGAGCAGTACTTC. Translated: CAIGGLAGRYEQYF.

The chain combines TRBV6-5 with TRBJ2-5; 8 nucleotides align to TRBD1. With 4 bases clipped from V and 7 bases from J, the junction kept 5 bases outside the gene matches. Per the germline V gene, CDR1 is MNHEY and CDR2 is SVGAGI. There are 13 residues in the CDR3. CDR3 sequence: CASSSRQGWTQYF. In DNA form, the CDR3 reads TGTGCCAGCAGTTCACGACAGGGGTGGACCCAGTACTTC.

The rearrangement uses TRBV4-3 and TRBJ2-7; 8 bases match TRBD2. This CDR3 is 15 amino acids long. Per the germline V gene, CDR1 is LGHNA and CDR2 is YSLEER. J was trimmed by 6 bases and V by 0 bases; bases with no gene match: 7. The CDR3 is CASSQDDGGATEQYF. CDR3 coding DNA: TGCGCCAGCAGCCAAGACGACGGGGGGGCTACCGAGCAGTACTTC.

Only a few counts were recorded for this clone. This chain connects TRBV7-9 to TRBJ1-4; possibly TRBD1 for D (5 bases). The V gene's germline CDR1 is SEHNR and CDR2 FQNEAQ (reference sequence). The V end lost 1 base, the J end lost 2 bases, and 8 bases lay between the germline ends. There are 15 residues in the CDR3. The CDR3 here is CASSLVTDTNEKLFF. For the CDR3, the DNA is TGTGCCAGCAGCTTAGTGACAGATACTAATGAAAAACTGTTTTTT.

DNA of the CDR3: TGTGCCAGCAGTTTTGACAGGGAAGGCTACACCTTC. Translation gives CASSFDREGYTF. The rearrangement joins TRBV2 to TRBJ1-2; 7 bases align to TRBD1. V lost 5 bases to trimming and J lost 8 bases; unmatched junction nucleotides: 5. CDR3 length equals 12 residues. Germline V gene sequence: CDR1 SNHLY, CDR2 FYNNEI.

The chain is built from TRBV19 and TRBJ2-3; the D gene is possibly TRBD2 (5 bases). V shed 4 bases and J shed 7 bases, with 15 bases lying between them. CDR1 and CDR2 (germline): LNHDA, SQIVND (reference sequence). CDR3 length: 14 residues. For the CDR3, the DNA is TGTGCCAGTAGTAGCGCAACAAGCGGCCATACGCAGTATTTT. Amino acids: CASSSATSGHTQYF.

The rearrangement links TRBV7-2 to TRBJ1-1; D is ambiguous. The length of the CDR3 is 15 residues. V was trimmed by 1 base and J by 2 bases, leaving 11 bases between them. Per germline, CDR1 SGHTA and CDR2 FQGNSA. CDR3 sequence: CASSLGVTINTEAFF. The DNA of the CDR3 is TGTGCCAGCAGCTTAGGAGTCACTATCAACACTGAAGCTTTCTTT.

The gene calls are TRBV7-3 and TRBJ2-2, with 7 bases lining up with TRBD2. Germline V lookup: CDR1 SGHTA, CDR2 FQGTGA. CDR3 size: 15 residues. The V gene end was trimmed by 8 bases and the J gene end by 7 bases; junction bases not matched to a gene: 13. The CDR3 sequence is CASSLGGETGGELFF. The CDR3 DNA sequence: TGTGCCAGCTCCCTTGGGGGGGAGACGGGCGGGGAGCTGTTTTTT.

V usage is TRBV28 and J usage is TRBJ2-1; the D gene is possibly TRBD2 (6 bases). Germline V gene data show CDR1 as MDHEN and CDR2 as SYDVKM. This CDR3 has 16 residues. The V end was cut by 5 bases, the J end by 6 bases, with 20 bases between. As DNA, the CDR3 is TGTGCCAGCAGTGACCGGGGGACCGCGACTGCCAATGAGCAGTTCTTC. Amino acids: CASSDRGTATANEQFF.

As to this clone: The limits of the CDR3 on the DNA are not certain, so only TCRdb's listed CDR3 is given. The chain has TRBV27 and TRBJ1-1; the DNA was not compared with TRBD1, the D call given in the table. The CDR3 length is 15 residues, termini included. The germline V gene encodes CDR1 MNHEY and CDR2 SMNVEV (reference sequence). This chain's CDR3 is CASILAGPFSTEAFF.

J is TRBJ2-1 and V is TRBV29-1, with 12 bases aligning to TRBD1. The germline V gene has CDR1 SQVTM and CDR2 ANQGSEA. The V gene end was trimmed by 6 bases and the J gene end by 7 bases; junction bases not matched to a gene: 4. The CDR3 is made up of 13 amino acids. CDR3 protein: CSVGTGGGNEQFF. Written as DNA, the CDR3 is TGCAGCGTAGGGACAGGGGGCGGGAATGAGCAGTTCTTC.

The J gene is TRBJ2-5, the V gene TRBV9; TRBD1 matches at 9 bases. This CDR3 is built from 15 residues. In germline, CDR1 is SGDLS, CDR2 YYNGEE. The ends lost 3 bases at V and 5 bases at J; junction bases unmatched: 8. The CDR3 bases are TGTGCCAGCAGCGCGGGACAGGGTCTCGGGGAGACCCAGTACTTC. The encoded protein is CASSAGQGLGETQYF.

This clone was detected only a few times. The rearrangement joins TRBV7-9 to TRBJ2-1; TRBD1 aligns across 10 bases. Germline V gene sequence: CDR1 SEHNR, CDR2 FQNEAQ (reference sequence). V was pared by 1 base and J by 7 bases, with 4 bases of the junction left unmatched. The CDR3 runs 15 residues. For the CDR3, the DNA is TGTGCCAGCAGCTTAGGGGGACAGGGGTTTAATGAGCAGTTCTTC. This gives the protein CASSLGGQGFNEQFF.

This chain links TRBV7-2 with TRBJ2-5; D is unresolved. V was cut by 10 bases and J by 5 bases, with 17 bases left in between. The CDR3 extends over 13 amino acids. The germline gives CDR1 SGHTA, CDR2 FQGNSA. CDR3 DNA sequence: TGTGCCAACCGTACACGGGTTGGGGAGACCCAGTACTTC. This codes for CANRTRVGETQYF.

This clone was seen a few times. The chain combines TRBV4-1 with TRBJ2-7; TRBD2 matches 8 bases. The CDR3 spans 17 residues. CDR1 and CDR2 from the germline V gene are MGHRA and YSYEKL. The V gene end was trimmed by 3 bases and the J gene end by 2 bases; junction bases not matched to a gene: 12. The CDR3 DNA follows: TGCGCCAGCAGCCACCCGATCATTACCGGGAGGGCCTACGAGCAGTACTTC. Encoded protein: CASSHPIITGRAYEQYF.

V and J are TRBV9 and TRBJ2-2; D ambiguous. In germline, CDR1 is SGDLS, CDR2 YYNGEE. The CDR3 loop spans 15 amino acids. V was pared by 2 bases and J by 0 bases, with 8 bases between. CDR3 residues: CASSVTHSNTGELFF. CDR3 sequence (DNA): TGTGCCAGCAGCGTCACCCACTCGAACACCGGGGAGCTGTTTTTT.

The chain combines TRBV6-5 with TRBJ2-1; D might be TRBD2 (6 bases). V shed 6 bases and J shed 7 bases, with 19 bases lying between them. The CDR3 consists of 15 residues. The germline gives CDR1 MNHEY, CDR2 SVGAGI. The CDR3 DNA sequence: TGTGCCAGCAGCCCGGCCCTACTAGCAGGGAATGAGCAGTTCTTC. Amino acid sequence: CASSPALLAGNEQFF.

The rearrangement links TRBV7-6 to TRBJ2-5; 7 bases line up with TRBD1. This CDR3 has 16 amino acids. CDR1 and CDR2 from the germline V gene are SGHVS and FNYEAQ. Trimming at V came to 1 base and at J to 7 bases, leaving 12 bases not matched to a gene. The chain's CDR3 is CASSLEGTAALGTQYF. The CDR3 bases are TGTGCCAGCAGCTTAGAGGGGACAGCCGCCCTCGGGACCCAGTACTTC.

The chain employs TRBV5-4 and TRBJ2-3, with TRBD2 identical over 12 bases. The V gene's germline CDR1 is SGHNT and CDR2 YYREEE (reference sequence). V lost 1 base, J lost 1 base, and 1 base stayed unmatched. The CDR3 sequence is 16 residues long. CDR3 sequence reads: CASSLRLAGGTDTQYF. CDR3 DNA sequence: TGTGCCAGCAGCTTGCGACTAGCGGGGGGCACAGATACGCAGTATTTT.

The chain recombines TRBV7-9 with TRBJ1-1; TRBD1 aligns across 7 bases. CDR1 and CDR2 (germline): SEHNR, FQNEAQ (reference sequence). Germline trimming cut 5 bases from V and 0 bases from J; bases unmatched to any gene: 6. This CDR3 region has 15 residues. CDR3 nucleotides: TGTGCCAGCAGCGCCCGACAGGGTTTGAACACTGAAGCTTTCTTT. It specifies CASSARQGLNTEAFF.